The 9 T cell receptor beta chains below come from one sample, sequenced in a study of CD4 T cells in relation to SARS-CoV-2 and coronaviruses (dated by TCRdb to the early 2020s). CD4+ T cells from unexposed donors were collected before the COVID-19 pandemic (2011-2018). Following 10 days of culture, the EasySep CD4+ T cell isolation kit was used to isolate CD4+ T cells. These TCRs are of unknown antigen specificity. Library prep was done by the immunoSEQ multiplex PCR assay. The source is immuneACCESS, and TCRdb retained only in-frame sequences with V and J called. Part of the clones is not carried over; for the studies checked, unresolved V genes explain less than half of this, and the remainder is unexplained. Recorded for this sample are around 18,000 clones; about 80% of them occurred a single time. The ten largest make up approximately 28% of the sample. Material: CD4+ T cells from PBMCs, cultured in vitro. All receptors come from a human donor in good health.

The chain has TRBV7-9 and TRBJ2-7; a possible D gene is TRBD2 (5 bases). V dropped 5 bases and J dropped 1 base, with 12 bases sitting between them. The CDR3 is 14 residues long. Germline values: CDR1 SEHNR, CDR2 FQNEAQ (reference sequence). This CDR3 reads CASSPPGGSYEQYF. CDR3 nucleotide sequence: TGTGCCAGCAGCCCCCCCGGCGGGTCCTACGAGCAGTACTTC. The full variable domain, with the rest looked up from reference TRBV7-9 and TRBJ2-7, is DTGVSQNPRHKITKRGQNVTFRCDPISEHNRLYWYRQTLGQGPEFLTYFQNEAQLEKSRLLSDRFSAERPKGSFSTLEIQRTEQGDSAMYLCASSPPGGSYEQYFGPGTRLTVT.

The table lists this clone with a count of one. The rearrangement joins TRBV25-1 to TRBJ2-3; D call uncertain. V was shortened by 8 bases and J by 2 bases, with 8 bases between the two germline ends. CDR1 is MGHDK and CDR2 is SYGVNS in the germline V gene. CDR3 length: 12 residues. The CDR3 reads CASPSSTDTQYF. CDR3 bases: TGTGCCAGCCCTTCATCCACAGATACGCAGTATTTT.

A single count supports this clone. The chain has TRBV24-1 and TRBJ1-5; D is perhaps TRBD1 (6 bases). This CDR3 region has 14 residues. Trimming pared 2 bases from V and 6 bases from J, leaving 10 bases between. CDR1 and CDR2 (germline): KGHDR, SFDVKD. The CDR3 DNA reads as TGTGCCACCAGTGATTGGACAGAGCCTCAGCCCCAGCATTTT. Protein sequence: CATSDWTEPQPQHF.

This sequence joins TRBV4-2 and TRBJ2-2, with 11 bases matching TRBD1. The germline CDR1 and CDR2 sequences are LGHNA and YNFKEQ. The V gene end was trimmed by 3 bases and the J gene end by 3 bases; junction bases not matched to a gene: 0. This CDR3 is built from 15 residues. This CDR3 reads CASSQGQGDTGELFF. The CDR3 nucleotides read TGTGCCAGCAGCCAGGGACAGGGGGACACCGGGGAGCTGTTTTTT.

The chain has TRBV6-1 and TRBJ1-5, with TRBD1 matching 7 bases. This CDR3 is 15 amino acids long. V lost 0 bases to trimming and J lost 11 bases; unmatched junction nucleotides: 10. Per germline, CDR1 MNHNS and CDR2 SASEGT. CDR3 bases: TGTGCCAGCAGTGAAGCTTGGCAGGGGGGATGGTCCCAGCATTTT. Translation gives CASSEAWQGGWSQHF.

The chain has TRBV5-1 and TRBJ2-7; D not resolved. The germline CDR1 and CDR2 sequences are SGHRS and YFSETQ. The CDR3 has 13 amino acids. The germline V and J ends were trimmed by 5 bases and 0 bases, with 9 bases remaining between them. Written as DNA, the CDR3 is TGCGCCAGCAGAGTTGCCAACTCCTACGAGCAGTACTTC. It yields the protein CASRVANSYEQYF.

V is TRBV3-1 (or the pseudogene TRBV3-2) and J is TRBJ2-6; no definite D call. Trimming took 0 bases from V and 4 from J, leaving 13 bases between them. The CDR3 spans 17 residues. CDR1 and CDR2 (germline): LGHDT, YNNKEL (reference sequence). Written as DNA, the CDR3 is TGTGCCAGCAGCCAAGATGGGGTAGAATGGGGGGCCAACGTCCTGACTTTC. Its protein product is CASSQDGVEWGANVLTF.

V and J are TRBV7-6 and TRBJ2-7; a possible D gene is TRBD1 (6 bases). Looked up from germline, CDR1 is SGHVS and CDR2 is FNYEAQ. V lost 2 bases and J lost 2, with 13 bases in between. This CDR3 contains 15 residues. The CDR3 region is CASSLSGTNTYEQYF. CDR3 DNA sequence: TGTGCCAGCAGCTTATCCGGGACAAACACCTACGAGCAGTACTTC.

The chain has TRBV7-8 and TRBJ2-7; D tentatively reads TRBD1 or TRBD2 (5 bases each). CDR1 is SGHVS, CDR2 FQNEAQ, per germline. V lost 5 bases and J lost 5, with 19 bases in between. The CDR3 has 15 amino acids. CDR3 residues: CASSVTGAPADEQYF. In DNA form, the CDR3 reads TGTGCCAGCAGCGTTACCGGGGCCCCGGCGGACGAGCAGTACTTC. Full variable domain (rest looked up from reference TRBV7-8 and TRBJ2-7): GAGVSQSPRYKVAKRGQDVALRCDPISGHVSLFWYQQALGQGPEFLTYFQNEAQLDKSGLPSDRFFAERPEGSVSTLKIQRTQQEDSAVYLCASSVTGAPADEQYFGPGTRLTVT.